This T cell receptor (beta chain) derives from a study of control samples from healthy donors and cancer patients. This table comes from immunoSEQ multiplex PCR, and its TCRdb copy is limited to in-frame clones, with some not included. This table has about 82,000 clones, around 87% appearing once. In germline, CDR1 is SGHRS, CDR2 YFSETQ. There are 16 residues in the CDR3. J gave up 6 bases and V 4 bases, and 11 bases lay outside the gene matches. The chain couples TRBV5-1 to TRBJ1-1; 11 bases are a match to TRBD1. Sequenced material: blood. The clonotype originates from a man aged 50 or older in good health. This CDR3 is CASSNRDRGAQPEAFF. The CDR3 DNA sequence: TGCGCCAGCAGCAACCGGGACAGGGGGGCCCAGCCTGAAGCTTTCTTT.